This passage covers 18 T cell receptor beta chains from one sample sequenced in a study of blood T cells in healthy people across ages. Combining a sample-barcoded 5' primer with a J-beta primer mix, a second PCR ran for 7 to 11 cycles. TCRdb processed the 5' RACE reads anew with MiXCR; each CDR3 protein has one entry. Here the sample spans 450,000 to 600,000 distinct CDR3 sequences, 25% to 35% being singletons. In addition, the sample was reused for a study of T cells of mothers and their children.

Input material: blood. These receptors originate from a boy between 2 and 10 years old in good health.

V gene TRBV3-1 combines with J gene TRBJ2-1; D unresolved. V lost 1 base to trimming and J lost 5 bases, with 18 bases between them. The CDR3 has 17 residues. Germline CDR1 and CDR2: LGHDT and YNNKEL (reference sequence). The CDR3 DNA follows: TGTGCCAGCAGCCAAGGGGGTGTGGGCGCCCTTCACAATGAGCAGTTCTTC. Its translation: CASSQGGVGALHNEQFF.

CDR3 residues: CSVASPGGEETQYF. CDR3 DNA: TGCAGCGTTGCATCCCCGGGGGGAGAAGAGACCCAGTACTTC. V and J are TRBV29-1 and TRBJ2-1; 7 bases agree with TRBD2. The closer fit of TRBJ2-5 to the DNA end suggests the J call may be wrong. Germline CDR1 reads SQVTM; CDR2 reads ANQGSEA. The CDR3 is made up of 14 amino acids.

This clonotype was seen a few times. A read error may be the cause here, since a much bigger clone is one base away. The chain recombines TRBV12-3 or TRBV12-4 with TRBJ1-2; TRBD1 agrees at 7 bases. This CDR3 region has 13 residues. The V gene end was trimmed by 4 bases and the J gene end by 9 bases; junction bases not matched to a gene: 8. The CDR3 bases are TGTGCCAGCAGTTCTGACAGGGTCAGGAGCTACACCTTC. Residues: CASSSDRVRSYTF.

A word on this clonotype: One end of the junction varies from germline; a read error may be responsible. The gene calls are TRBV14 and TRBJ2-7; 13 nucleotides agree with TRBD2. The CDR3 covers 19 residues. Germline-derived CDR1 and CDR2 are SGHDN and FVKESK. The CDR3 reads CASSQDPWGLAGTAYGQYF. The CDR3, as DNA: TGTGCCAGCAGCCAAGATCCCTGGGGACTAGCGGGAACCGCCTACGGGCAGTACTTC.

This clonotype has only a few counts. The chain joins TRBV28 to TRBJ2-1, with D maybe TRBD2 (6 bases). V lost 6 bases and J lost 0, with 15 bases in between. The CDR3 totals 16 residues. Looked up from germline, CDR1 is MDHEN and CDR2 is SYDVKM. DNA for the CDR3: TGTGCCAGCAGCTCCCGAGGGGACTCCTCCTACAATGAGCAGTTCTTC. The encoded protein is CASSSRGDSSYNEQFF.

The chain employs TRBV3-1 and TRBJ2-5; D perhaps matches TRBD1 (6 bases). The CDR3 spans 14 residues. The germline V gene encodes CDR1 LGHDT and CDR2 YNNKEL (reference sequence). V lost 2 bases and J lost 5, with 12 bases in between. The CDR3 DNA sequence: TGTGCCAGCAGCCAAACAGGGATGGGGGAGACCCAGTACTTC. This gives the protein CASSQTGMGETQYF.

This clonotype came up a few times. The CDR3 protein is CASSSSPYNEQFF. In nucleotides, the CDR3 is TGTGCCAGCAGCTCGAGCCCGTACAATGAGCAGTTCTTC. The chain uses TRBV11-1 and TRBJ2-1; no clear D gene. CDR1 is SGHAT and CDR2 is FQDESV in the germline V gene (reference sequence). The V gene lost 4 bases and the J gene lost 4 bases, with 8 bases spanning the gap. This CDR3 has 13 residues. The variable domain in full, completed from reference TRBV11-1 and TRBJ2-1, reads EAEVAQSPRYKITEKSQAVAFWCDPISGHATLYWYRQILGQGPELLVQFQDESVVDDSQLPKDRFSAERLKGVDSTLKIQPAELGDSAMYLCASSSSPYNEQFFGPGTRLTVL.

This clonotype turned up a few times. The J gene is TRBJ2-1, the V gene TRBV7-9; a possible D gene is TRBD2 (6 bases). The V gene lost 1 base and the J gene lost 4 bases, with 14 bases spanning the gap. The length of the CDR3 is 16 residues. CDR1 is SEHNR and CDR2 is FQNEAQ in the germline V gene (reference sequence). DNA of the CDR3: TGTGCCAGCAGCTTAGTGGTGGGAGGACGATACAATGAGCAGTTCTTC. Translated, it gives CASSLVVGGRYNEQFF.

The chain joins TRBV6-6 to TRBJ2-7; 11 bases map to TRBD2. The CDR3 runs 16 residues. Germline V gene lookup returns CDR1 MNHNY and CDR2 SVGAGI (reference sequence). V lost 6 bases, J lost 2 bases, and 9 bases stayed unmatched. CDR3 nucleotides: TGTGCCAGCAGAATATCCGGGACTAGCGGAACCTACGAGCAGTACTTC. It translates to CASRISGTSGTYEQYF.

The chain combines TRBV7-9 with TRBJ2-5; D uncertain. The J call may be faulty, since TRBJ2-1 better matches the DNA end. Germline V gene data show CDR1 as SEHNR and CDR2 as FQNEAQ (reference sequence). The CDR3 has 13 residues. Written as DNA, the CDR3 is TGTGCCAGCAGCCAGACTCGTGCCGGGGAGCAGTTCTTC. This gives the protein CASSQTRAGEQFF.

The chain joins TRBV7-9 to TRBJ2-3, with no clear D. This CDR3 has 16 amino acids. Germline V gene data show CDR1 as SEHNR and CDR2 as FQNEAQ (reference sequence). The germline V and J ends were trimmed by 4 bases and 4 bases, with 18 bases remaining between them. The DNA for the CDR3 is TGTGCCAGCAGCTCGCCGATTGAAATGAAGCCAGATACGCAGTATTTT. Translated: CASSSPIEMKPDTQYF.

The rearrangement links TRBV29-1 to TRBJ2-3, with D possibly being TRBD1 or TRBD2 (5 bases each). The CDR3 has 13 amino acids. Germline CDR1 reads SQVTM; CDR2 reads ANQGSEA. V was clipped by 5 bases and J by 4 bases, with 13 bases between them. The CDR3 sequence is CSVLRGDADTQYF. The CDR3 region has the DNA TGCAGCGTTCTTAGAGGGGACGCAGATACGCAGTATTTT.

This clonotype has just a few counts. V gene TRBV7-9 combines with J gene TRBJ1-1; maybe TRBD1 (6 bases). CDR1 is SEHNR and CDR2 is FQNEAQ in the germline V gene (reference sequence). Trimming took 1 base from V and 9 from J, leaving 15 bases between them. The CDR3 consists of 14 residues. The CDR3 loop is CASSLGAGAGKAFF. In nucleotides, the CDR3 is TGTGCCAGCAGCTTAGGGGCAGGGGCGGGGAAAGCTTTCTTT.

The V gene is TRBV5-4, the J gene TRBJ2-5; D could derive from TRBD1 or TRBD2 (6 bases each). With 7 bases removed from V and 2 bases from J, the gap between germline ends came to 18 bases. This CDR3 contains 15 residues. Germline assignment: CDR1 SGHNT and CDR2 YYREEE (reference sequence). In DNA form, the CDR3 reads TGTGCCAGCTCCAAGAGGCGGGACAATCAAGAGACCCAGTACTTC. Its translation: CASSKRRDNQETQYF.

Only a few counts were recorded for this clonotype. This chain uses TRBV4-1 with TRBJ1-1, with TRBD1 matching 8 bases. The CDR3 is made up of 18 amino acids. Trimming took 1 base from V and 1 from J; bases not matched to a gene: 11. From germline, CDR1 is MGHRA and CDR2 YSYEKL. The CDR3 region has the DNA TGCGCCAGCAGCCAAGGAAACATTATAGGACAGGGGAACACTGAAGCTTTCTTT. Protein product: CASSQGNIIGQGNTEAFF.

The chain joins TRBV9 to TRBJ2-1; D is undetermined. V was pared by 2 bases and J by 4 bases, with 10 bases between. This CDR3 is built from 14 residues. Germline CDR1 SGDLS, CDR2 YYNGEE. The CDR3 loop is CASSVQRDYNEQFF. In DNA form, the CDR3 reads TGTGCCAGCAGCGTCCAAAGGGATTACAATGAGCAGTTCTTC. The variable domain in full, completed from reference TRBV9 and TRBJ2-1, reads DSGVTQTPKHLITATGQRVTLRCSPRSGDLSVYWYQQSLDQGLQFLIQYYNGEERAKGNILERFSAQQFPDLHSELNLSSLELGDSALYFCASSVQRDYNEQFFGPGTRLTVL.

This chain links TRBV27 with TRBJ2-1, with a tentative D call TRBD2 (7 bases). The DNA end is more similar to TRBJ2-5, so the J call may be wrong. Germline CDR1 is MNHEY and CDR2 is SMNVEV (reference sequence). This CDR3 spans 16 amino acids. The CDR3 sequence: CASSLGRGGGQETQYF. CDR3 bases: TGTGCCAGCAGTTTAGGGAGGGGAGGGGGTCAAGAGACCCAGTACTTC.

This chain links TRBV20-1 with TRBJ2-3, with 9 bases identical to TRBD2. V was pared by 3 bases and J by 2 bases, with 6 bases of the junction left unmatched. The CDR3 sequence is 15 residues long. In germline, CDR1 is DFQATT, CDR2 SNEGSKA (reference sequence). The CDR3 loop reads CSARGLASATDTQYF. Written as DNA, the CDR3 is TGCAGTGCTAGGGGACTAGCCTCTGCCACAGATACGCAGTATTTT.